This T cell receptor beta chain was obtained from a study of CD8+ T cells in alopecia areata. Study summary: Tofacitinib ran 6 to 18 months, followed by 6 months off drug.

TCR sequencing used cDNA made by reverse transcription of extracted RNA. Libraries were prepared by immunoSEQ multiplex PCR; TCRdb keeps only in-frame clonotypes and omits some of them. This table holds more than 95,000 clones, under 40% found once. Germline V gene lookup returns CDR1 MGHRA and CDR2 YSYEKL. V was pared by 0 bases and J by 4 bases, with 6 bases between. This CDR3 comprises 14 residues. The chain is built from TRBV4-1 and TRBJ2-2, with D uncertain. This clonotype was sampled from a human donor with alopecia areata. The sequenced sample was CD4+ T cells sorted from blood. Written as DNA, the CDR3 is TGCGCCAGCAGCCAAGAATGGGTCACCGGGGAGCTGTTTTTT. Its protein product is CASSQEWVTGELFF.